The clone carrying this T cell receptor (beta chain) was seen only a few times. Its antigen is unknown. The PCR used 60 Vbeta and 13 Jbeta primers. Assay: immunoSEQ multiplex PCR; the TCRdb copy retains only in-frame clones and omits some. The repertoire consists of 200,000 or so clones, with roughly 80% occurring once and the leading ten covering around 0.24%. The CDR3 is 15 residues long. The V end lost 0 bases, the J end lost 7 bases, and 16 bases lay between the germline ends. Germline V gene lookup returns CDR1 LNHNV and CDR2 YYDKDF (reference sequence). This sample stems from a study of cytomegalovirus exposure and HLA in healthy donors. Findings and caveats of the study: Accurate prediction of most subjects' HLA-A and HLA-B alleles from TCR beta sequences was reported.

This TCR derives from a boy younger than 18 in good health and CMV-seronegative. Sequencing was performed on PBMCs. The V gene is TRBV15, the J gene TRBJ2-7; the D gene is possibly TRBD1 (5 bases). The CDR3 here is CATSRDGQGSEEQYF. The CDR3 DNA follows: TGTGCCACCAGCAGAGATGGGCAGGGCAGTGAGGAGCAGTACTTC.